A selection of T cell receptor beta chains follows, all from one sample in a study of T cell responses to AZD1222 COVID-19 vaccine. Libraries were prepared by immunoSEQ multiplex PCR; TCRdb keeps only in-frame clonotypes and omits some of them. The sample has about 130,000 clones, over 75% seen once. The source material was peripheral blood, sampled on day 0 of AZD1222 vaccination. These receptors all stem from an adult in good health. CDR3s include the opening cysteine and the closing phenylalanine or tryptophan. D genes are given only for firm matches. Only part of the rows carry a size: once, few, many, or a class if the clone is expanded.

v_call: TRBV19; j_call: TRBJ2-1; clone_size: few; d_call: -; cdr3_nt: TGTGCCAGTAGTATAGGGGGCCTGAGGAAAATAGGCGGCAATGAGCAGTTCTTC; cdr3_aa: CASSIGGLRKIGGNEQFF
v_call: TRBV6-5; j_call: TRBJ2-7; clone_size: few; d_call: TRBD1; cdr3_nt: TGTGCCAGCAGTTACAACAGGGGGGCCTACGAGCAGTACTTC; cdr3_aa: CASSYNRGAYEQYF
v_call: TRBV4-1; j_call: TRBJ2-3; clone_size: -; d_call: -; cdr3_nt: TGCGCCAGCAGCCCTCCCTGGGAGCTCCGCACAGATACGCAGTATTTT; cdr3_aa: CASSPPWELRTDTQYF
v_call: TRBV5-1; j_call: TRBJ2-7; clone_size: -; d_call: -; cdr3_nt: TGCGCCAGCAGCTTGGGGACAGCCTGGGACTACGAGCAGTACTTC; cdr3_aa: CASSLGTAWDYEQYF
v_call: TRBV12-5; j_call: TRBJ2-2; clone_size: -; d_call: -; cdr3_nt: TGTGCTAGTGGACCCGGGACTCCGACTACCGGGGAGCTGTTTTTT; cdr3_aa: CASGPGTPTTGELFF
v_call: TRBV10-3; j_call: TRBJ1-1; clone_size: -; d_call: -; cdr3_nt: TGTGCCATCAGTGAGTCTGGGGCCCTGCGGGACACTGAAGCTTTCTTT; cdr3_aa: CAISESGALRDTEAFF
v_call: TRBV7-3; j_call: TRBJ1-3; clone_size: once; d_call: -; cdr3_nt: TGTGCCAGCAGCCAGGGACACCTCTCTGGAAACACCATATATTTT; cdr3_aa: CASSQGHLSGNTIYF
v_call: TRBV29-1; j_call: TRBJ2-3; clone_size: -; d_call: -; cdr3_nt: TGCAGCGTTGAAGGGGCGCGAGCTAGCACAGATACGCAGTATTTT; cdr3_aa: CSVEGARASTDTQYF
v_call: TRBV23-1; j_call: TRBJ1-3; clone_size: -; d_call: -; cdr3_nt: TGCGCCGACAAAGAGGGGTCTGGAAACACCATATATTTT; cdr3_aa: CADKEGSGNTIYF
v_call: TRBV18; j_call: TRBJ1-1; clone_size: -; d_call: -; cdr3_nt: TGTGCCAGCTCACCTACCACTGAAGCTTTCTTT; cdr3_aa: CASSPTTEAFF
v_call: TRBV24-1; j_call: TRBJ2-7; clone_size: -; d_call: -; cdr3_nt: TGTGCCACCGGTCCCGCTAGGGCGGGCTACTTC; cdr3_aa: CATGPARAGYF
v_call: TRBV2; j_call: TRBJ1-6; clone_size: -; d_call: -; cdr3_nt: TGTGCCAGCAGCGAAGACAGGTCCAATTCACCCCTCCACTTT; cdr3_aa: CASSEDRSNSPLHF
v_call: TRBV7-9; j_call: TRBJ2-3; clone_size: -; d_call: -; cdr3_nt: TGTGCCAGCAGCTTATATCCACGGGCCGTTCGGGACACAGATACGCAGTATTTT; cdr3_aa: CASSLYPRAVRDTDTQYF
v_call: TRBV5-1; j_call: TRBJ1-1; clone_size: -; d_call: TRBD1; cdr3_nt: TGCGCCAGCAGCTTTGGAGCCACAGGGGTGAACACTGAAGCTTTCTTT; cdr3_aa: CASSFGATGVNTEAFF
v_call: TRBV3-1/TRBV3-2; j_call: TRBJ2-2; clone_size: -; d_call: -; cdr3_nt: TGTGCCAGCAGCCAAGTACGTGAAGGGGAAACCGGGGAGCTGTTTTTT; cdr3_aa: CASSQVREGETGELFF
v_call: TRBV5-6; j_call: TRBJ1-5; clone_size: once; d_call: TRBD1; cdr3_nt: TGTGCCAGCAGCGGACAGGGGGCCAGGGGAGGGAGTCAGCCCCAGCATTTT; cdr3_aa: CASSGQGARGGSQPQHF
v_call: TRBV6-6; j_call: TRBJ2-6; clone_size: few; d_call: TRBD1; cdr3_nt: TGTGCCAGCAGTCCGACAGGGGTACTAAGCTCTGGGGCCAACGTCCTGACTTTC; cdr3_aa: CASSPTGVLSSGANVLTF
v_call: TRBV6-4; j_call: TRBJ2-1; clone_size: -; d_call: TRBD2; cdr3_nt: TGTGCGACGGCTAGCGGGTATTACAATGAGCAGTTCTTC; cdr3_aa: CATASGYYNEQFF
v_call: TRBV19; j_call: TRBJ2-2; clone_size: once; d_call: TRBD1; cdr3_nt: TGTGCCAGTAGTATTTCCGGACAGGGGCCCACCGGGGAGCTGTTTTTT; cdr3_aa: CASSISGQGPTGELFF
v_call: TRBV7-8; j_call: TRBJ2-2; clone_size: -; d_call: TRBD2; cdr3_nt: TGTGCCAGCAGCCCGGCCGGGACTAGCACCACCGGGGAGCTGTTTTTT; cdr3_aa: CASSPAGTSTTGELFF
v_call: TRBV18; j_call: TRBJ2-5; clone_size: -; d_call: TRBD2; cdr3_nt: TGTGCCAGCTCTCCGGGTCTAGCGGGGGAGACCCAGTACTTC; cdr3_aa: CASSPGLAGETQYF
v_call: TRBV14; j_call: TRBJ2-7; clone_size: -; d_call: -; cdr3_nt: TGTGCCAGCAGCCAAGAAGGAGGGACTCTGACCTACGAGCAGTACTTC; cdr3_aa: CASSQEGGTLTYEQYF
v_call: TRBV3-1/TRBV3-2; j_call: TRBJ2-7; clone_size: once; d_call: -; cdr3_nt: TGTGCCAGCAGCCAAGATCAGGGCTACGAGCAGTACTTC; cdr3_aa: CASSQDQGYEQYF
v_call: TRBV2; j_call: TRBJ2-5; clone_size: -; d_call: -; cdr3_nt: TGTGCCAGCAGCTACCGGGGGGAGACCCAGTACTTC; cdr3_aa: CASSYRGETQYF
v_call: TRBV5-6; j_call: TRBJ1-5; clone_size: -; d_call: -; cdr3_nt: TGTGCCAGCAGCTTGGGCAGGACGATCGCCAATCAGCCCCAGCATTTT; cdr3_aa: CASSLGRTIANQPQHF
v_call: TRBV7-2; j_call: TRBJ2-5; clone_size: -; d_call: -; cdr3_nt: TGTGCCAGCAGCCATCGTGCGGGGTACCAAGAGACCCAGTACTTC; cdr3_aa: CASSHRAGYQETQYF
v_call: TRBV9; j_call: TRBJ2-2; clone_size: -; d_call: -; cdr3_nt: TGTGCCAGCAGCGAAGATAACACCGGGGAGCTGTTTTTT; cdr3_aa: CASSEDNTGELFF
v_call: TRBV10-2; j_call: TRBJ1-1; clone_size: -; d_call: -; cdr3_nt: TGCGCCAGCAGTGGTGCCAAGAACACTGAAGCTTTCTTT; cdr3_aa: CASSGAKNTEAFF
v_call: TRBV7-8; j_call: TRBJ2-7; clone_size: -; d_call: TRBD1; cdr3_nt: TGTGCCAGCAGACCCGGACAGGCCGTGGGCGAGCAGTACTTC; cdr3_aa: CASRPGQAVGEQYF
v_call: TRBV15; j_call: TRBJ1-3; clone_size: -; d_call: TRBD1; cdr3_nt: TGTGCCACCACTTCGACAGGGCATGGAAACACCATATATTTT; cdr3_aa: CATTSTGHGNTIYF
v_call: TRBV3-1/TRBV3-2; j_call: TRBJ2-3; clone_size: -; d_call: -; cdr3_nt: TGTGCCAGCAGCCTTTCGGCGGGGACGAATACGCAGTATTTT; cdr3_aa: CASSLSAGTNTQYF
v_call: TRBV2; j_call: TRBJ1-2; clone_size: -; d_call: TRBD1; cdr3_nt: TGTGCCAGCAGTTCCCGGGACAGGGGGAACTATGGCTACACCTTC; cdr3_aa: CASSSRDRGNYGYTF
v_call: TRBV6-2/TRBV6-3; j_call: TRBJ2-1; clone_size: -; d_call: TRBD1; cdr3_nt: TGTGCCAGCAGTGGACAGGGGGCTCCTCTCTCCTACAATGAGCAGTTCTTC; cdr3_aa: CASSGQGAPLSYNEQFF
v_call: TRBV7-2; j_call: TRBJ1-2; clone_size: -; d_call: TRBD1; cdr3_nt: TGTGCCAGCAGCTTAAGGGGGCACGGGAACTATGGCTACACCTTC; cdr3_aa: CASSLRGHGNYGYTF
v_call: TRBV14; j_call: TRBJ2-2; clone_size: once; d_call: -; cdr3_nt: TGTGCCAGCAGTCTAGAGTTGACCGGGGAGCTGTTTTTT; cdr3_aa: CASSLELTGELFF
v_call: TRBV21-1; j_call: TRBJ1-2; clone_size: -; d_call: -; cdr3_nt: TGTGCCAGCAGCAAGAGGGCCAGGGACTATGGCTACACCTTC; cdr3_aa: CASSKRARDYGYTF
v_call: TRBV2; j_call: TRBJ1-5; clone_size: -; d_call: TRBD1; cdr3_nt: TGTGCCAGCCAGGACAGGGGAGTAAGCAATCAGCCCCAGCATTTT; cdr3_aa: CASQDRGVSNQPQHF
v_call: TRBV10-1; j_call: TRBJ2-7; clone_size: -; d_call: TRBD1; cdr3_nt: TGCGCCAGCAGTGAGTGGGCGGACAGGGGGCTCCCTTACTTC; cdr3_aa: CASSEWADRGLPYF
v_call: TRBV5-1; j_call: TRBJ1-2; clone_size: -; d_call: -; cdr3_nt: TGCGCCAGCAGCTTGGCGGACCGAGGGTACTATGGCTACACCTTC; cdr3_aa: CASSLADRGYYGYTF
v_call: TRBV3-1/TRBV3-2; j_call: TRBJ2-1; clone_size: once; d_call: TRBD2; cdr3_nt: TGTGCCAGCAGCCAGGGCGGGGGGGCGAAAAATGAGCAGTTCTTC; cdr3_aa: CASSQGGGAKNEQFF
v_call: TRBV9; j_call: TRBJ1-5; clone_size: once; d_call: -; cdr3_nt: TGTGCCAGCAGCTTATCGGCGGGGGATCAGCCCCAGCATTTT; cdr3_aa: CASSLSAGDQPQHF
v_call: TRBV4-2; j_call: TRBJ2-3; clone_size: once; d_call: TRBD2; cdr3_nt: TGTGCCAGCAGCCAAGTAAGAGGGAGGGCAGATACGCAGTATTTT; cdr3_aa: CASSQVRGRADTQYF
v_call: TRBV6-2/TRBV6-3; j_call: TRBJ2-7; clone_size: -; d_call: TRBD2; cdr3_nt: TGTGCCAGCAGCCGGAACGGACTAGCGGGAGGATACGAGCAGTACTTC; cdr3_aa: CASSRNGLAGGYEQYF
v_call: TRBV11-3; j_call: TRBJ1-2; clone_size: few; d_call: -; cdr3_nt: TGTGCCAGCAGCTTAGAGACAGGAGCTAACTATGGCTACACCTTC; cdr3_aa: CASSLETGANYGYTF
v_call: TRBV7-3; j_call: TRBJ1-6; clone_size: -; d_call: -; cdr3_nt: TGTGCCAGCAGCTCGTTAGGGCCAAATTCACCCCTCCACTTT; cdr3_aa: CASSSLGPNSPLHF
v_call: TRBV14; j_call: TRBJ1-6; clone_size: -; d_call: -; cdr3_nt: TGTGCCAGCAGCCGAGCGACCGGTTCACCCCTCCACTTT; cdr3_aa: CASSRATGSPLHF
v_call: TRBV2; j_call: TRBJ2-5; clone_size: -; d_call: -; cdr3_nt: TGTGCCAGCAGTGAAGGGATCCAAGAGACCCAGTACTTC; cdr3_aa: CASSEGIQETQYF
v_call: TRBV27; j_call: TRBJ1-4; clone_size: few; d_call: TRBD1; cdr3_nt: TGTGCCAGCAGAAGACAGGGGGGCGGTGAAAAACTGTTTTTT; cdr3_aa: CASRRQGGGEKLFF
v_call: TRBV6-5; j_call: TRBJ2-7; clone_size: -; d_call: TRBD1; cdr3_nt: TGTGCCAGCGGAGGACAGGGGGCACACGAGCAGTACTTC; cdr3_aa: CASGGQGAHEQYF
v_call: TRBV2; j_call: TRBJ1-6; clone_size: few; d_call: -; cdr3_nt: TGTGCCAGCCAGGGACCGAAGGTTTCACCCCTCCACTTT; cdr3_aa: CASQGPKVSPLHF
v_call: TRBV19; j_call: TRBJ2-3; clone_size: -; d_call: TRBD1; cdr3_nt: TGTGCCAGTAGCCCTGGACAGGGGGCGGCAGATACGCAGTATTTT; cdr3_aa: CASSPGQGAADTQYF
v_call: TRBV3-1/TRBV3-2; j_call: TRBJ1-1; clone_size: -; d_call: TRBD1; cdr3_nt: TGTGCCAGCAGCTTTGGACAGGAGGGTACTGAAGCTTTCTTT; cdr3_aa: CASSFGQEGTEAFF
v_call: TRBV30; j_call: TRBJ1-3; clone_size: -; d_call: -; cdr3_nt: TGTGCCTGGGGCGGCCTTTCCTCTGGAAACACCATATATTTT; cdr3_aa: CAWGGLSSGNTIYF
v_call: TRBV15; j_call: TRBJ1-2; clone_size: -; d_call: -; cdr3_nt: TGTGCCACCAGCAGAGATCATTCGGCAGGGTTAGATGGCTACACCTTC; cdr3_aa: CATSRDHSAGLDGYTF
v_call: TRBV21-1; j_call: TRBJ1-1; clone_size: -; d_call: -; cdr3_nt: TGTGCCAGATCCAACCAGGGGTGCACTGAAGCTTTCTTT; cdr3_aa: CARSNQGCTEAFF
v_call: TRBV30; j_call: TRBJ2-1; clone_size: -; d_call: -; cdr3_nt: TGTGCCTGGAGTGTACCTGCTGGGGTGGGCAATGAGCAGTTCTTC; cdr3_aa: CAWSVPAGVGNEQFF
v_call: TRBV19; j_call: TRBJ1-3; clone_size: -; d_call: -; cdr3_nt: TGTGCCAGTAGTATCCGCGGGATACTGGGGGTTCAGGCCCACGGGAACACCATATATTTT; cdr3_aa: CASSIRGILGVQAHGNTIYF